Presented here are 15 T cell receptor beta chains from one specimen sequenced in a study of T cell changes during pregnancy in multiple sclerosis. TCRdb's copy holds only in-frame clones and misses some; the assay was immunoSEQ multiplex PCR. The data show tens of thousands of clones, with approximately 90% seen just once and 0.43% held by the top ten. Sequenced material: CD4+ T cells from peripheral blood mononuclear cells, taken before pregnancy. These receptors originate from a female donor with multiple sclerosis, enrolled in a pregnancy study.

The rearrangement uses TRBV7-3 and TRBJ2-1; TRBD2 matches at 7 bases. V lost 1 base and J lost 3; bases outside the gene matches: 0. This CDR3 has 14 amino acids. CDR1 is SGHTA and CDR2 is FQGTGA in the germline V gene. The CDR3 coding sequence is TGTGCCAGCAGCTTAAGCGGGAGCTACAATGAGCAGTTCTTC. Protein sequence: CASSLSGSYNEQFF.

The CDR3 spells CASSSYRDRGIGYGYTF. The CDR3 DNA sequence: TGTGCCAGCAGTTCTTACCGGGACAGGGGAATCGGCTATGGCTACACCTTC. This chain joins TRBV27 and TRBJ1-2; 10 nucleotides agree with TRBD1. Germline V CDR1 and CDR2: MNHEY, SMNVEV (reference sequence). The CDR3 runs 17 residues. The J segment lost 4 bases and the V segment lost 4 bases, leaving 12 bases of the junction unmatched.

This clone was observed a single time. The rearrangement joins TRBV6-4 to TRBJ1-2, with 8 bases fitting TRBD1. The V segment lost 4 bases and the J segment 8 bases; nucleotides outside the gene matches: 9. The CDR3 length is 14 residues. Per the germline V gene, CDR1 is MRHNA and CDR2 is SNTAGT. The chain's CDR3 is CASSAGQGERGYTF. CDR3 DNA sequence: TGTGCCAGCAGTGCCGGACAGGGTGAGAGAGGCTACACCTTC.

This clone was seen just once. V gene TRBV28 combines with J gene TRBJ1-1; D perhaps matches TRBD1 (6 bases). CDR1 and CDR2 (germline): MDHEN, SYDVKM. Trimming took off 2 bases at V and 1 base at J, with 14 bases between the two ends. The CDR3 spans 16 residues. The CDR3 DNA reads as TGTGCCAGCAGTTTAGTACAGGGCTTAGGGAACACTGAAGCTTTCTTT. Its translation: CASSLVQGLGNTEAFF.

This clone occurred once. The rearrangement joins TRBV6-6 to TRBJ1-5, with TRBD1 matching 7 bases. This CDR3 is 13 amino acids long. Germline V gives CDR1 MNHNY, CDR2 SVGAGI (reference sequence). Trimming cost V 2 bases and J 7 bases; bases outside gene matches: 2. DNA for the CDR3: TGTGCCAGCAGTTACGAGGACAGGCAGCCCCAGCATTTT. Protein: CASSYEDRQPQHF.

This chain uses TRBV12-5 with TRBJ2-2; D gene ambiguous. The CDR3 is 13 residues long. Trimming left V 1 base short and J 6 bases short, with 6 bases between. CDR1 and CDR2 from the germline V gene are LGHNT and FRNRAP. CDR3 bases: TGTGCTAGTGGTTTGGATCATGCCGGGGAGCTGTTTTTT. Protein product: CASGLDHAGELFF.

The chain joins TRBV2 to TRBJ1-5; D is possibly TRBD1 (5 bases). Germline V gene data show CDR1 as SNHLY and CDR2 as FYNNEI. This CDR3 comprises 14 residues. V was pared by 4 bases and J by 4 bases, with 11 bases between. CDR3 protein: CASSARQGNQPQHF. Here the CDR3 DNA reads TGTGCCAGCAGTGCTAGGCAGGGTAATCAGCCCCAGCATTTT.

The chain has TRBV10-3 and TRBJ1-2, with 8 bases lining up with TRBD1. This CDR3 comprises 17 residues. After removal of 6 bases from V and 4 bases from J, the junction contained 16 bases not matched to a gene. Germline V gene data show CDR1 as ENHRY and CDR2 as SYGVKD. In DNA, the CDR3 is TGTGCCATCAGCGTAAGGCGGACAGGGCAATACGCCTATGGCTACACCTTC. Translation: CAISVRRTGQYAYGYTF.

J is TRBJ2-1 and V is TRBV11-3, with 8 bases identical to TRBD2. V gave up 1 base and J gave up 4 bases; unmatched junction bases: 3. Germline CDR1 reads SGHNT; CDR2 reads YENEEA. CDR3 length: 15 amino acids. CDR3: CASSLVGGGYNEQFF. The CDR3 DNA sequence: TGTGCCAGCAGCTTAGTCGGCGGGGGGTACAATGAGCAGTTCTTC.

The V gene is TRBV28, the J gene TRBJ2-7, with D possibly being TRBD2 (7 bases). V lost 5 bases, J lost 1 base, and 21 bases lay in between. Germline-derived CDR1 and CDR2 are MDHEN and SYDVKM. The CDR3 sequence is 17 residues long. CDR3: CASSPQRGGVLSYEQYF. The DNA for the CDR3 is TGTGCCAGCAGTCCGCAGAGGGGGGGTGTGTTGTCCTACGAGCAGTACTTC.

This clone was seen more than once but under ten times. This sequence joins TRBV10-3 and TRBJ1-1; the match to TRBD1 covers 8 bases. V was clipped by 4 bases and J by 7 bases; unmatched bases: 11. The germline V gene has CDR1 ENHRY and CDR2 SYGVKD. This CDR3 is built from 15 residues. In DNA form, the CDR3 reads TGTGCCATCAGTGGCAGGGGGCTGGATTTTGGTGAAGCTTTCTTT. It encodes CAISGRGLDFGEAFF.

CDR3 in amino acids: CASSALGSSYEQYF. In DNA form, the CDR3 reads TGTGCCAGCAGCGCCCTCGGGAGCTCCTACGAGCAGTACTTC. The chain carries TRBV9 and TRBJ2-7; perhaps TRBD2 as D (6 bases). CDR3 size: 14 residues. The ends were cut back, 3 bases at V and 0 bases at J, with 10 bases in the middle. Germline values: CDR1 SGDLS, CDR2 YYNGEE.

V and J are TRBV6-5 and TRBJ2-7; tentatively, D is TRBD2 (5 bases). Trimming removed 2 bases from V and 6 bases from J, with 11 bases in between. CDR1 and CDR2 (germline): MNHEY, SVGAGI. The CDR3 runs 13 residues. CDR3 sequence reads: CASSYIGETEQYF. CDR3 bases: TGTGCCAGCAGTTACATCGGGGAAACCGAGCAGTACTTC.

This clone has just a few counts. V gene TRBV29-1 combines with J gene TRBJ1-3; D not certain. V was pared by 5 bases and J by 2 bases, with 7 bases between. The germline CDR1 and CDR2 sequences are SQVTM and ANQGSEA. The CDR3 sequence is 12 residues long. The CDR3 DNA follows: TGCAGCGTTAGCTTGGCTGGAAACACCATATATTTT. Its translation: CSVSLAGNTIYF.

The rearrangement links TRBV18 to TRBJ1-3, with 11 positions matching TRBD1. Germline CDR1 and CDR2: KGHSH and LQKENI. J gave up 3 bases and V 4 bases, and 5 bases lay outside the gene matches. This CDR3 comprises 16 residues. CDR3 DNA sequence: TGTGCCAGCTCACGCGGACAGGGGGCTATTGGAAACACCATATATTTT. It yields the protein CASSRGQGAIGNTIYF.